The present T cell receptor beta chain was sequenced within a study of T cell repertoires in cytomegalovirus infection. On the study more broadly: CMV infection plus the matching HLA type was flagged by public TCR beta signatures.

This clonotype was observed a few times. Its antigen remains unknown. After removal of 6 bases from V and 2 bases from J, the junction contained 5 bases not matched to a gene. In germline, CDR1 is MNHEY, CDR2 SVGEGT. The CDR3 length is 15 residues. TCRdb independently ran MiXCR on the reads; one entry per CDR3 protein. The sample carries about 450,000 distinct CDR3 sequences, about a third recorded once. Study outcomes and limitations: There were HLA-C-restricted CMV-specific TCR beta clonotypes dominating the ex vivo response.

Sequencing input: PBMCs. The chain carries TRBV6-2 or TRBV6-3 and TRBJ2-5; 11 bases fit TRBD1. This receptor was identified in a human donor in good health (CMV status not recorded). Some clones in this sample may be carry-over from other donors' samples. DNA of the CDR3: TGTGCCAGCAGGAGGACAGGGGGCGGACAAGAGACCCAGTACTTC. Translated: CASRRTGGGQETQYF.